This entry lists 17 T cell receptor beta chains sequenced from one sample in a study of cytotoxic CD8 clonotypes in ibrutinib-treated CLL (dated by TCRdb to the early 2020s). Library prep was done by the immunoSEQ multiplex PCR assay. Entries here come from immuneACCESS through TCRdb and include only in-frame sequences with V and J called. Some clones fail to appear in such tables; in the studies checked, an unresolved V gene covers under half of the shortfall, and the cause of the remainder is unknown. Present in this sample are about 130,000 clones, approximately 83% of which were seen just once. About 2% of the sample is taken by the ten largest. This specimen's time point label, per the study, means: roughly 25 months on ibrutinib. The material sequenced was PBMCs, taken after 24 months of ibrutinib treatment. Source of these receptors: a human donor with chronic lymphocytic leukemia.

This chain uses TRBV7-2 with TRBJ2-3; perhaps TRBD1 as D (6 bases). Trimming pared 5 bases from V and 0 bases from J, leaving 18 bases between. The CDR3 has 17 residues. In germline, CDR1 is SGHTA, CDR2 FQGNSA. The CDR3 bases are TGTGCCAGCAGCCTACGAGGGACACCGGGAAGCACAGATACGCAGTATTTT. This codes for CASSLRGTPGSTDTQYF.

CDR3 in amino acids: CAWDPGQVYEQYF. In DNA form, the CDR3 reads TGTGCCTGGGACCCCGGACAGGTCTACGAGCAGTACTTC. The chain is built from TRBV30 and TRBJ2-7; 7 bases are a match to TRBD1. The V and J ends lost 5 bases and 3 bases, in that order; junction bases with no gene match: 7. This CDR3 comprises 13 residues. The germline gives CDR1 GTSNPN, CDR2 SVGIG (reference sequence).

This chain links TRBV18 with TRBJ2-1; 9 bases map to TRBD2. Trimming took 2 bases from V and 0 from J; bases not matched to a gene: 5. The CDR3 consists of 17 residues. From germline, CDR1 is KGHSH and CDR2 LQKENI. In nucleotides, the CDR3 is TGTGCCAGCTCACCAGCCGATAGCGGGAGCTCCTACAATGAGCAGTTCTTC. This gives the protein CASSPADSGSSYNEQFF.

The chain is built from TRBV4-1 and TRBJ2-1; TRBD2 agrees at 9 bases. The length of the CDR3 is 16 residues. J gave up 7 bases and V 7 bases, and 14 bases lay outside the gene matches. CDR1 and CDR2 (germline): MGHRA, YSYEKL. CDR3 in DNA: TGCGCCAGCACCTCTCCCGGGACTAGCCAATATAATGAGCAGTTCTTC. Protein product: CASTSPGTSQYNEQFF.

The chain joins TRBV6-6 to TRBJ1-5; possible D gene TRBD1, 6 bases. Germline CDR1 and CDR2: MNHNY and SVGAGI (reference sequence). The V and J ends lost 5 bases and 4 bases respectively, with 18 bases between them. The CDR3 is made up of 16 amino acids. The CDR3 DNA reads TGTGCCAGCAGTACTACCCACAGGGCCCTAAATCAGCCCCAGCATTTT. Protein sequence: CASSTTHRALNQPQHF.

Many counts were recorded for this clone. The rearrangement uses TRBV5-1 and TRBJ1-2; TRBD1 might be the D (6 bases). Germline lookup yields CDR1 SGHRS and CDR2 YFSETQ. This CDR3 has 14 residues. V was pared by 4 bases and J by 2 bases, with 12 bases between. As DNA, the CDR3 is TGCGCCAGCAGCATCGGGGGCCCAAACTATGGCTACACCTTC. This codes for CASSIGGPNYGYTF. The complete variable domain, with remaining parts taken from reference TRBV5-1 and TRBJ1-2, reads KAGVTQTPRYLIKTRGQQVTLSCSPISGHRSVSWYQQTPGQGLQFLFEYFSETQRNKGNFPGRFSGRQFSNSRSEMNVSTLELGDSALYLCASSIGGPNYGYTFGSGTRLTVV.

The chain combines TRBV7-8 with TRBJ1-1; weak D call: TRBD1 (5 bases). The CDR3 has 16 amino acids. Germline V CDR1 and CDR2: SGHVS, FQNEAQ. V lost 5 bases and J 0 bases, leaving 16 bases between the germline ends. The CDR3, as DNA: TGTGCCAGCAGCGGCAAACGGGGGATGATGAACACTGAAGCTTTCTTT. It codes for CASSGKRGMMNTEAFF.

This clone was detected only once. The rearrangement uses TRBV7-2 and TRBJ2-1; 7 bases map to TRBD1. Unmatched junction bases numbered 2, after V lost 1 base and J lost 2 bases. Germline CDR1 reads SGHTA; CDR2 reads FQGNSA. CDR3 length equals 15 residues. The CDR3 reads CASSLGDSPYNEQFF. CDR3 sequence (DNA): TGTGCCAGCAGCTTAGGGGACAGCCCCTACAATGAGCAGTTCTTC.

V is TRBV27 and J is TRBJ2-2; D remains unclear. CDR1 is MNHEY, CDR2 SMNVEV, per germline (reference sequence). The V gene lost 4 bases and the J gene lost 4 bases, with 7 bases spanning the gap. The CDR3 is 13 residues long. The CDR3 nucleotides are TGTGCCAGCAGTTGGTTTGTCACCGGGGAGCTGTTTTTT. This gives the protein CASSWFVTGELFF.

J is TRBJ2-2 and V is TRBV15, with D unresolved. Germline lookup yields CDR1 LNHNV and CDR2 YYDKDF (reference sequence). This CDR3 has 13 residues. Trimming took 2 bases from V and 6 from J, leaving 7 bases between them. The DNA for the CDR3 is TGTGCCACCAGCAGAATAGAACCCGGGGAGCTGTTTTTT. Its protein is CATSRIEPGELFF.

The chain recombines TRBV19 with TRBJ2-1, with TRBD2 matching 7 bases. Germline CDR1 and CDR2: LNHDA and SQIVND (reference sequence). V lost 5 bases and J lost 3; bases outside the gene matches: 10. The CDR3 totals 16 residues. CDR3 sequence: CASSVPIGGSYNEQFF. As DNA, the CDR3 is TGTGCCAGTAGTGTCCCGATCGGCGGGAGCTACAATGAGCAGTTCTTC.

This rearrangement joins TRBV28 to TRBJ1-5; perhaps TRBD1 as D (6 bases). V gave up 4 bases and J gave up 5 bases, with 15 bases separating them. Germline CDR1 reads MDHEN; CDR2 reads SYDVKM. The CDR3 sequence is 15 residues long. CDR3 in DNA: TGTGCCAGCAGTTCCGCCGGGGCAGGGGATCAGCCCCAGCATTTT. Protein product: CASSSAGAGDQPQHF.

V and J are TRBV5-1 and TRBJ1-3; 7 bases agree with TRBD1. The ends lost 1 base at V and 4 bases at J; junction bases unmatched: 17. The CDR3 length is 19 residues. CDR1 and CDR2 from the germline V gene are SGHRS and YFSETQ. CDR3 sequence: CASSLWRHRDSRTGNTIYF. The CDR3 DNA reads TGCGCCAGCAGCTTGTGGCGTCATAGGGACAGCCGAACGGGAAACACCATATATTTT. Full variable domain (remainder filled in from reference TRBV5-1 and TRBJ1-3): KAGVTQTPRYLIKTRGQQVTLSCSPISGHRSVSWYQQTPGQGLQFLFEYFSETQRNKGNFPGRFSGRQFSNSRSEMNVSTLELGDSALYLCASSLWRHRDSRTGNTIYFGEGSWLTVV.

The chain employs TRBV5-6 and TRBJ1-2, with a weak D call TRBD1 (5 bases). The CDR3 length is 13 residues. Germline CDR1 SGHDT, CDR2 YYEEEE. The V and J ends lost 0 bases and 7 bases respectively, with 10 bases between them. CDR3 bases: TGTGCCAGCAGCTTGGCACGTAGGGGTGGCTACACCTTC. Protein sequence: CASSLARRGGYTF. Combining the CDR3 with reference TRBV5-6 and TRBJ1-2 gives the whole variable domain DAGVTQSPTHLIKTRGQQVTLRCSPKSGHDTVSWYQQALGQGPQFIFQYYEEEERQRGNFPDRFSGHQFPNYSSELNVNALLLGDSALYLCASSLARRGGYTFGSGTRLTVV.

V usage is TRBV9 and J usage is TRBJ1-2; no clear D gene. Germline CDR1 reads SGDLS; CDR2 reads YYNGEE. Trimming removed 0 bases from V and 2 bases from J, with 11 bases in between. This CDR3 contains 15 residues. DNA of the CDR3: TGTGCCAGCAGCGTAGGGCAGGCTATAAACTATGGCTACACCTTC. As protein: CASSVGQAINYGYTF.

This sequence joins TRBV29-1 and TRBJ2-1, with D possibly TRBD1 on 6 matching bases. Germline assignment: CDR1 SQVTM and CDR2 ANQGSEA. The CDR3 has 13 amino acids. Trimming stripped 3 bases from V and 9 bases from J, with 15 bases between. CDR3 sequence reads: CSVDRGVKSEQFF. CDR3 DNA sequence: TGCAGCGTTGACAGGGGCGTAAAGTCTGAGCAGTTCTTC.

This sequence joins TRBV4-2 and TRBJ2-1; perhaps TRBD2 as D (6 bases). V was trimmed by 1 base and J by 7 bases, leaving 14 bases between them. This CDR3 is built from 15 residues. Germline V gives CDR1 LGHNA, CDR2 YNFKEQ. The CDR3 protein is CASSQGGGGGNEQFF. The CDR3 nucleotides are TGTGCCAGCAGCCAAGGTGGAGGTGGGGGGAATGAGCAGTTCTTC.